This TCR beta chain was sequenced in a study of vaccination and CD4 T cells after COVID-19. Study-level information: Blood was drawn a median roughly 68 days post second dose, range 14 to 241.

The Oncomine TCR Beta short-read assay was what sequenced the DNA obtained from cultured CD4+ T cells. TCRdb re-called the PCR reads with MiXCR, one entry per CDR3 protein. The table has about 4,000 distinct CDR3 sequences, about 38% seen once. CDR3 length: 16 amino acids. Trimming removed 1 base from V and 3 bases from J; junction bases left unmatched: 1. Germline CDR1 is SGHTA and CDR2 is FQGTGA. Study-wide results and limits: Convalescent patients' vaccine-specific clones were spike mono-reactive in 304 of 307 cases. A nonsignificant rise from approximately 21 to 40 was seen in the median number of SARS-CoV-2-reactive clonotypes.

Treatment defined: approximately 9-day PBMC culture with coronavirus spike peptide pools or control peptides (ViraFEST assay). Concerning this clonotype itself: The antigen is not known.

The sequencing input was CD4+ T cells from blood, cultured in vitro. V gene TRBV7-3 combines with J gene TRBJ2-3, with 13 bases aligning to TRBD2. The sequence was obtained from a human donor who had recovered from COVID-19. CDR3 sequence (DNA): TGTGCCAGCAGCTTAAGGACTAGCGGGAGAACAGATACGCAGTATTTT. This sequence encodes CASSLRTSGRTDTQYF.